The rows below give T cell receptor beta chains drawn from one sample of a study of CD4 T cells in relation to SARS-CoV-2 and coronaviruses. The antigens of these receptors remain unknown. Produced via immunoSEQ multiplex PCR; TCRdb's table is partial and in-frame only. The data hold some 11,000 clones, with 80% to 90% observed a single time. Material: CD4+ T cells from PBMCs, cultured in vitro. Source of these receptors: a human donor in good health. Both conserved end residues are part of each CDR3. The D gene is left open where the match is weak. Clone size, where shown, is once, few, many, or a class for clones that have expanded.

once,NA,TRBV7-2,TRBJ2-7,TGTGCCAGCAGCTTAGCGGCCCAGGGTAACAACGAGCAGTACTTC,CASSLAAQGNNEQYF
NA,TRBD2,TRBV7-9,TRBJ2-5,TGTGCCAGCAGCTTAGGGTCTAGCGGCGGCCAAGAGACCCAGTACTTC,CASSLGSSGGQETQYF
NA,NA,TRBV21-1,TRBJ2-4,TGTGCCAGCAGCAGGCGGGTCTCGAAAAACATTCAGTACTTC,CASSRRVSKNIQYF
few,TRBD2,TRBV7-7,TRBJ2-1,TGTGCCAGCAGCTTGAGTAGCGGGGGGGCAGGTGAGCAGTTCTTC,CASSLSSGGAGEQFF
once,TRBD1,TRBV27,TRBJ1-5,TGTGCCAGCAGACGAGGACAGGGCAATCAGCCCCAGCATTTT,CASRRGQGNQPQHF
NA,NA,TRBV11-2,TRBJ1-2,TGTGCCAGCAGCTTAGTTTACGCAAATACCCCCTCCTATGGCTACACCTTC,CASSLVYANTPSYGYTF
NA,NA,TRBV2,TRBJ1-1,TGTGCCAGCAGTGAAAGGGTGGGGAACACTGAAGCTTTCTTT,CASSERVGNTEAFF
few,NA,TRBV11-3,TRBJ1-2,TGTGCCAGCAGCCCGGGCTACACCTTC,CASSPGYTF
NA,NA,TRBV5-1,TRBJ2-1,TGCGCCAGCAGCTTGGGGCAGCTCTCCTACAATGAGCAGTTCTTC,CASSLGQLSYNEQFF
once,NA,TRBV5-4,TRBJ1-1,TGTGCCAGCAGTTCGGGGGTGGGGATGAACACTGAAGCTTTCTTT,CASSSGVGMNTEAFF
NA,TRBD1,TRBV28,TRBJ1-6,TGTGCCAGCAGCTCTGACAGGGGAGGGAATTCACCCCTCCACTTT,CASSSDRGGNSPLHF
NA,NA,TRBV19,TRBJ2-3,TGTGCCAGTAGAAGCGGGTCCAGAGCAGATACGCAGTATTTT,CASRSGSRADTQYF
NA,NA,TRBV2,TRBJ2-7,TGTGCCAGCAGACAGGACAGCCTCGAGCAGTACTTC,CASRQDSLEQYF
NA,NA,TRBV7-2,TRBJ2-7,TGTGCCAGCAGCTTAGCGCTTAAGGCGGAGCAGTACTTC,CASSLALKAEQYF
NA,TRBD2,TRBV11-2,TRBJ2-3,TGTGCCAGCAGCCTCCTGGTAGCGGGAGCGGGCACAGATACGCAGTATTTT,CASSLLVAGAGTDTQYF
few,NA,TRBV29-1,TRBJ1-5,TGCAGCACGGGAGGGGGCAATCAGCCCCAGCATTTT,CSTGGGNQPQHF
NA,NA,TRBV29-1,TRBJ1-4,TGCAGCGTTGGACGGGGCGATAATGAAAAACTGTTTTTT,CSVGRGDNEKLFF
NA,NA,TRBV2,TRBJ1-4,TGTGCCAGCAGTGAAGCAGGACAAAATGAAAAACTGTTTTTT,CASSEAGQNEKLFF
NA,NA,TRBV19,TRBJ1-5,TGTGCCAGTAGTACCTTCTCCGTTACCCTCCATCAGCCCCAGCATTTT,CASSTFSVTLHQPQHF
NA,TRBD1,TRBV6-2/TRBV6-3,TRBJ1-2,TGTGCCAGCAGTTACGGAGCCAGGGGGTGGACTAACTATGGCTACACCTTC,CASSYGARGWTNYGYTF
NA,NA,TRBV11-2,TRBJ2-6,TGTGCCAGCAGCTTATGGGTCGGGGGCGCATCTGGGGCCAACGTCCTGACTTTC,CASSLWVGGASGANVLTF
NA,TRBD2,TRBV3-1/TRBV3-2,TRBJ2-1,TGTGCCAGCAGCCAAGATCTCGGACTAGCGGGTGGTGAGCAGTTCTTC,CASSQDLGLAGGEQFF
NA,NA,TRBV6-1,TRBJ2-4,TGTGCCAGCAGTGAAGCGGGGCAGAACATTCAGTACTTC,CASSEAGQNIQYF
NA,TRBD2,TRBV5-1,TRBJ2-7,TGCGCCAGCAGCTCGCGGGGGGGCTACGAGCAGTACTTC,CASSSRGGYEQYF
once,NA,TRBV6-5,TRBJ2-1,TGTGCCAGCAGTTACTCCCCGGACATTCACTACAATGAGCAGTTCTTC,CASSYSPDIHYNEQFF
NA,NA,TRBV2,TRBJ2-7,TGTGCCAGCAAGGACGGCAACTCCTACGAGCAGTACTTC,CASKDGNSYEQYF
NA,NA,TRBV5-8,TRBJ1-1,TGTGCCAGCAGCCGTACCTGGGGGAACATGAACACTGAAGCTTTCTTT,CASSRTWGNMNTEAFF
NA,NA,TRBV11-2,TRBJ1-2,TGTGCCAGCAGTCCATTTGGAATCTATGGCTACACCTTC,CASSPFGIYGYTF
few,TRBD2,TRBV5-1,TRBJ2-7,TGCGCCAGCAGGGTTAGCGGGGGGCTCTCCTACGAGCAGTACTTC,CASRVSGGLSYEQYF
NA,NA,TRBV19,TRBJ2-3,TGTGCCAGTAGTATAAGCGGGACAGATACGCAGTATTTT,CASSISGTDTQYF
NA,NA,TRBV6-2/TRBV6-3,TRBJ2-1,TGTGCCAGCAGCCACAGGGTTCTAGGGTACAATGAGCAGTTCTTC,CASSHRVLGYNEQFF
NA,TRBD2,TRBV5-1,TRBJ2-1,TGCGCCAGCACCTCCACCCCGACTAGCGGGGGGGCCGTGAGTAACGTCAACAATGAGCAGTTCTTC,CASTSTPTSGGAVSNVNNEQFF
NA,TRBD2,TRBV18,TRBJ2-2,TGTGCCAGCTCAGCGACTAGCGGCGCCACCGGGGAGCTGTTTTTT,CASSATSGATGELFF
NA,TRBD2,TRBV19,TRBJ2-3,TGTGCCAGCAGTAGCGGGAGGGGGACAGATACGCAGTATTTT,CASSSGRGTDTQYF